This T cell receptor (beta chain) is from a study of T cell responses to AZD1222 COVID-19 vaccine. Study information: Second-dose groups at about 4 or about 12 weeks were pooled.

Data came from immunoSEQ multiplex PCR; TCRdb stores just in-frame clones and leaves some out. Found here are about 140,000 clones, 85% to 95% of them singletons; the top ten hold 1.5% to 2%. In the case of this clone: Its antigen is not known.

Study conclusions and caveats: Clonal diversity may have been underestimated, and the donors were mostly white British, with more females than males. In the spike-specific TCR repertoire, nearly half reportedly target unmutated variant regions. Spike was spanned by vaccine-associated CD4 TCRs, with dominance at 160-218 and 743-854.

Trimming removed 3 bases from V and 0 bases from J, with 7 bases in between. Germline V gives CDR1 SGDLS, CDR2 YYNGEE. The CDR3 extends over 14 amino acids. The rearrangement joins TRBV9 to TRBJ1-3; D remains ambiguous. Sequenced material: peripheral blood, taken on day 0 of AZD1222 vaccination. This TCR was recovered from an adult in good health. CDR3 bases: TGTGCCAGCAGCGCCGACCACTCTGGAAACACCATATATTTT. Its translation: CASSADHSGNTIYF. Filled out from reference TRBV9 and TRBJ1-3, the complete variable domain reads DSGVTQTPKHLITATGQRVTLRCSPRSGDLSVYWYQQSLDQGLQFLIQYYNGEERAKGNILERFSAQQFPDLHSELNLSSLELGDSALYFCASSADHSGNTIYFGEGSWLTVV.